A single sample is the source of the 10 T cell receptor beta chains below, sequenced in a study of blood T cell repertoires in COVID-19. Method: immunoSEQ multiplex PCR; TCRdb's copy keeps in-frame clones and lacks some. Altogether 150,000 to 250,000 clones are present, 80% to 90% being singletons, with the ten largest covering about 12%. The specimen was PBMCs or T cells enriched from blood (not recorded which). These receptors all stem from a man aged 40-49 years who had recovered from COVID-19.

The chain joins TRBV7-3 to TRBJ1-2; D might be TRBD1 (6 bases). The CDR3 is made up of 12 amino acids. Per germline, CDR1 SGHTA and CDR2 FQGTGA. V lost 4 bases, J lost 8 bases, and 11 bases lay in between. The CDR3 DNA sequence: TGTGCCAGCAGCTCCTATACAGGGGGCTACACCTTC. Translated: CASSSYTGGYTF.

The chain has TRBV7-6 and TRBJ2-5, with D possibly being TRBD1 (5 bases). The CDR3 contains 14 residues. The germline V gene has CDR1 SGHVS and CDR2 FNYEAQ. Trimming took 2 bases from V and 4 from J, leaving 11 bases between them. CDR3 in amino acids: CASSLQGWAETQYF. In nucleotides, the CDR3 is TGTGCCAGCAGCTTACAGGGTTGGGCAGAGACCCAGTACTTC.

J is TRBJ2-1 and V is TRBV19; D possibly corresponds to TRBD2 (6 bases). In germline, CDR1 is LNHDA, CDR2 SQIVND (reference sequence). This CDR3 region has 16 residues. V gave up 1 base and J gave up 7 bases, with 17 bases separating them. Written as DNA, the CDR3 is TGTGCCAGTAGTATAGCGGACCCCGGGAGAGGGAATGAGCAGTTCTTC. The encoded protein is CASSIADPGRGNEQFF. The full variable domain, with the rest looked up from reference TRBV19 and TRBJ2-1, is DGGITQSPKYLFRKEGQNVTLSCEQNLNHDAMYWYRQDPGQGLRLIYYSQIVNDFQKGDIAEGYSVSREKKESFPLTVTSAQKNPTAFYLCASSIADPGRGNEQFFGPGTRLTVL.

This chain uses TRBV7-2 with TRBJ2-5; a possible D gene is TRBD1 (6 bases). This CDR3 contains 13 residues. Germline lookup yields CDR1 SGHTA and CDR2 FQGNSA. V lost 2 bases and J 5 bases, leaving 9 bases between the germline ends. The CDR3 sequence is CASSLNRVETQYF. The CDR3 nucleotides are TGTGCCAGCAGCTTAAACAGGGTGGAGACCCAGTACTTC.

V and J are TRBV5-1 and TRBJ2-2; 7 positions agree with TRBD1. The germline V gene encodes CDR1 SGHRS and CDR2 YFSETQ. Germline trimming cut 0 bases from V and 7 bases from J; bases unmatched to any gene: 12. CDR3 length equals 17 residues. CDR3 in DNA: TGCGCCAGCAGCTTGGTCTCGGGGACAGATTGGAGCGGGGAGCTGTTTTTT. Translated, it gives CASSLVSGTDWSGELFF.

CDR3 loop: CASSLDGGERYEQYF. The CDR3 DNA reads as TGTGCCAGCAGCTTAGATGGAGGGGAACGCTACGAGCAGTACTTC. The chain uses TRBV11-3 and TRBJ2-7; D might be TRBD2 (6 bases). The CDR3 is 15 amino acids. The V end was cut by 0 bases, the J end by 3 bases, with 12 bases between. The germline gives CDR1 SGHNT, CDR2 YENEEA.

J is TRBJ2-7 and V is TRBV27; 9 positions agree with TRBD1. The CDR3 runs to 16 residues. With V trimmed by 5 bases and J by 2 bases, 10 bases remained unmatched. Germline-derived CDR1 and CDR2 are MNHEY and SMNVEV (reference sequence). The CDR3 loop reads CASSPSQGAMTYEQYF. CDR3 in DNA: TGTGCCAGCAGTCCGTCACAGGGGGCTATGACCTACGAGCAGTACTTC.

The CDR3 protein is CASSWDSLNTEAFF. Written as DNA, the CDR3 is TGCGCCAGCAGCTGGGACAGTCTGAACACTGAAGCTTTCTTT. The rearrangement links TRBV5-1 to TRBJ1-1; 7 bases agree with TRBD1. The V gene end was trimmed by 3 bases and the J gene end by 0 bases; junction bases not matched to a gene: 2. The germline V gene has CDR1 SGHRS and CDR2 YFSETQ. The CDR3 is 14 amino acids.

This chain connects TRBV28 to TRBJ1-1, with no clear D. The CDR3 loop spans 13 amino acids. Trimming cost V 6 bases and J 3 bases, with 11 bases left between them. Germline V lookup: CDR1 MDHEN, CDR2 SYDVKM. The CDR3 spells CASSQTGYTEAFF. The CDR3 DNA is TGTGCCAGCAGCCAGACTGGCTACACTGAAGCTTTCTTT.

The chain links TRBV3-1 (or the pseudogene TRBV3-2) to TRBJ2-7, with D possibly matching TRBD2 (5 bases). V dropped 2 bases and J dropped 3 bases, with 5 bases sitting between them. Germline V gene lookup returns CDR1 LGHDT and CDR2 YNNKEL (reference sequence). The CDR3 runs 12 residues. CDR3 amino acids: CASSQSGYEQYF. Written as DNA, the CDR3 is TGTGCCAGCAGCCAAAGCGGCTACGAGCAGTACTTC.